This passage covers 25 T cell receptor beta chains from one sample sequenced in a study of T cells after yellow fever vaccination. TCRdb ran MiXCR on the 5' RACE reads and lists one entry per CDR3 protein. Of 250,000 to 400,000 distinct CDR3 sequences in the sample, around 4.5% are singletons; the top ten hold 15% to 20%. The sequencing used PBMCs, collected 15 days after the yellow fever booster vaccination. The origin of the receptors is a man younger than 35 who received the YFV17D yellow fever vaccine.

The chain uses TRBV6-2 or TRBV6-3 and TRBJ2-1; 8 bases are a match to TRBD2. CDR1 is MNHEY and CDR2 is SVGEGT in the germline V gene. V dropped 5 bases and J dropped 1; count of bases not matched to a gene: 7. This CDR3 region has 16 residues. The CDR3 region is CASSLSGNPSYNEQFF. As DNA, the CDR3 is TGTGCCAGCAGTCTTAGCGGGAATCCTTCCTACAATGAGCAGTTCTTC.

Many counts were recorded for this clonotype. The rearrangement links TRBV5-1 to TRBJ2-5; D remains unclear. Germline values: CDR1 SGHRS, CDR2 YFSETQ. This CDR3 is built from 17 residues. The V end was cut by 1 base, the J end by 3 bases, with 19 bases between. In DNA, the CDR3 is TGCGCCAGCAGCTTGAATCCGGGTCCCCGTCGGGAAGAGACCCAGTACTTC. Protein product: CASSLNPGPRREETQYF.

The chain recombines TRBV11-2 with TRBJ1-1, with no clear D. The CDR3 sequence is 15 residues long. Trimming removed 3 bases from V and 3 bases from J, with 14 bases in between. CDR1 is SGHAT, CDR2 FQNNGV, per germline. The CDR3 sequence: CASSFNPAGYTEAFF. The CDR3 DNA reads TGTGCCAGCAGCTTTAACCCAGCGGGGTACACTGAAGCTTTCTTT.

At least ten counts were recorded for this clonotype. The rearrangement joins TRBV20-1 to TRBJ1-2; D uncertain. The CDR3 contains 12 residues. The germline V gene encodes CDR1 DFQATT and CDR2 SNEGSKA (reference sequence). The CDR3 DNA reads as TGCAGCGCGACGCTGGAGTACGATGGCTACACCTTC. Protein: CSATLEYDGYTF.

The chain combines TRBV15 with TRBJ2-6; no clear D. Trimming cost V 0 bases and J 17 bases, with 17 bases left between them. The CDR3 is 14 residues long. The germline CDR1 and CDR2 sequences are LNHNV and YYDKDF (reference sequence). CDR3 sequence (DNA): TGTGCCACCAGCAGAGATAATGTCGCGGCGATCGTGACTTTC. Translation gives CATSRDNVAAIVTF.

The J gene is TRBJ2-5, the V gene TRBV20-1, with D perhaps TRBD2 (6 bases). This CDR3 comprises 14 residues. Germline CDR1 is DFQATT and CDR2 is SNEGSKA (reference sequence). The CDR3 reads CTTSGGLYQETQYF. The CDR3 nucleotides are TGCACCACCTCCGGGGGTTTGTACCAAGAGACCCAGTACTTC.

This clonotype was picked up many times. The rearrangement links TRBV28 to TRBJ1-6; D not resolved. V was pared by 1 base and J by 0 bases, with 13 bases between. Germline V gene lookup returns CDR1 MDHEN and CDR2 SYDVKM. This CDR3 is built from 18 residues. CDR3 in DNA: TGTGCCAGCAGTTTATCCCGGTTTCTGAGCTCCTATAATTCACCCCTCCACTTT. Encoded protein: CASSLSRFLSSYNSPLHF.

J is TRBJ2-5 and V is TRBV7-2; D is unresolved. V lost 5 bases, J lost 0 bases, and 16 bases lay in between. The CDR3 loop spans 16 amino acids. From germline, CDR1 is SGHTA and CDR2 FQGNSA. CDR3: CASSRPENQYQETQYF. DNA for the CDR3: TGTGCCAGCAGCCGACCAGAGAACCAGTACCAAGAGACCCAGTACTTC.

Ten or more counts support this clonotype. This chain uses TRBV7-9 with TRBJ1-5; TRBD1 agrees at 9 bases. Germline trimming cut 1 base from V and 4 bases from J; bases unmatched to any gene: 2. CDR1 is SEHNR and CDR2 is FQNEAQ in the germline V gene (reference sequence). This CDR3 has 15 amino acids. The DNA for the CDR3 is TGTGCCAGCAGCTTAGGAGGGACAGGGAATCAGCCCCAGCATTTT. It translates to CASSLGGTGNQPQHF.

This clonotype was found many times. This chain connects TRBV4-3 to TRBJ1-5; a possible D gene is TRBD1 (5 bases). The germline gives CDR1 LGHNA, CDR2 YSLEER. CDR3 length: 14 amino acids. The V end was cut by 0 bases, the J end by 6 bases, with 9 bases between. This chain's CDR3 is CASSQDRGVQPQHF. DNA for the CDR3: TGCGCCAGCAGCCAAGATCGGGGCGTTCAGCCCCAGCATTTT.

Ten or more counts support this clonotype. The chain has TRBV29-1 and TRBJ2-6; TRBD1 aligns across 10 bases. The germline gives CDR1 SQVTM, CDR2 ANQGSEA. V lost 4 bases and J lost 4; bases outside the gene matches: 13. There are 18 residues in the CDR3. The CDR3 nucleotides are TGCAGCGTTGTCGTGACAGGGGGCGTATTAACAGGGGCCAACGTCCTGACTTTC. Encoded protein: CSVVVTGGVLTGANVLTF.

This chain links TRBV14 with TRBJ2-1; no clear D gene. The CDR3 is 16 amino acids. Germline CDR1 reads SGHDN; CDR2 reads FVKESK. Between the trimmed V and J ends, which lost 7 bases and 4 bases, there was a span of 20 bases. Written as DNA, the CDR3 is TGTGCCAGCAAAGAAAGAGACTGGATTCTTTACAATGAGCAGTTCTTC. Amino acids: CASKERDWILYNEQFF.

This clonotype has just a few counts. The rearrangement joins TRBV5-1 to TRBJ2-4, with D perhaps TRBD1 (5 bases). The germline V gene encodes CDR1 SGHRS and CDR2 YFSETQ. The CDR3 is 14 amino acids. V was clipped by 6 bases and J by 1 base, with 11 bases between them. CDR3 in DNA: TGCGCCAGCACAGGGCCCGGGGCCAAAAACATTCAGTACTTC. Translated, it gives CASTGPGAKNIQYF.

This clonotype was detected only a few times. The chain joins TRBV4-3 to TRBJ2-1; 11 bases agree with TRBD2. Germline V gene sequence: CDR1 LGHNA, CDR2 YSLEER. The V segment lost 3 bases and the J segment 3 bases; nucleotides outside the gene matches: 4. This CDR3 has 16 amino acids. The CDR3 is CASSQEGLADYNEQFF. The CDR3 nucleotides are TGCGCCAGCAGCCAGGAGGGACTAGCGGACTACAATGAGCAGTTCTTC.

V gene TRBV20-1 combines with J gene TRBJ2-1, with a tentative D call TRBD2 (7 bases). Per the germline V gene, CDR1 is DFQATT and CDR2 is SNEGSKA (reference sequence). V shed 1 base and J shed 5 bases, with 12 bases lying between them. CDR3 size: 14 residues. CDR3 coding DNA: TGCAGTGCTAGAGGAGGGGGGGCCCACAATGAGCAGTTCTTC. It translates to CSARGGGAHNEQFF.

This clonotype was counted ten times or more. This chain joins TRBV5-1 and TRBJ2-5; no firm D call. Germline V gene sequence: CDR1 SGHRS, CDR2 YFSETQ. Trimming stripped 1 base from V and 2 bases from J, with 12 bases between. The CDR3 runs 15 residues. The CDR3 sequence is CASSLHGSVQETQYF. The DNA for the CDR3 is TGCGCCAGCAGCTTGCACGGTTCAGTGCAAGAGACCCAGTACTTC.

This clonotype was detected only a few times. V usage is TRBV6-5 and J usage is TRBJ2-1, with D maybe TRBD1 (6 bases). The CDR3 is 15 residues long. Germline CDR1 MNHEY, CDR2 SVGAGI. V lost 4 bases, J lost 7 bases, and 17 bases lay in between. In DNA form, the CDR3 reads TGTGCCAGCAGTTCCGACAGGCCCCGTAGGAATGAGCAGTTCTTC. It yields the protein CASSSDRPRRNEQFF.

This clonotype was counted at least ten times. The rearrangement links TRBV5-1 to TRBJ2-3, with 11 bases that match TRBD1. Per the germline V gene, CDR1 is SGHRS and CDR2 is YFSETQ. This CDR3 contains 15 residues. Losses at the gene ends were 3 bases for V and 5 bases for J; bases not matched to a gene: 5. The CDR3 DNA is TGCGCCAGCAGCTCGGACAGGGGGCAGGAAGATACGCAGTATTTT. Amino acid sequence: CASSSDRGQEDTQYF.

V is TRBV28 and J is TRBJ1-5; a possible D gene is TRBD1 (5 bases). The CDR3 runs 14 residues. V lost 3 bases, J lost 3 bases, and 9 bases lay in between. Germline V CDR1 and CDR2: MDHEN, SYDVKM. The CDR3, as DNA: TGTGCCAGCAGTTTGGGGGTCTACAATCAGCCCCAGCATTTT. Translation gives CASSLGVYNQPQHF.

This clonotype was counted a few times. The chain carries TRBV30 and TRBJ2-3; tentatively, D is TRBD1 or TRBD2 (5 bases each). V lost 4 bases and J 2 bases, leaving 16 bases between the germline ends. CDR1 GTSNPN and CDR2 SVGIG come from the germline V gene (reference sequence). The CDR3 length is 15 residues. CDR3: CAWNRGTSDTDTQYF. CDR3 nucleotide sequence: TGTGCCTGGAATCGGGGCACCTCAGACACAGATACGCAGTATTTT.

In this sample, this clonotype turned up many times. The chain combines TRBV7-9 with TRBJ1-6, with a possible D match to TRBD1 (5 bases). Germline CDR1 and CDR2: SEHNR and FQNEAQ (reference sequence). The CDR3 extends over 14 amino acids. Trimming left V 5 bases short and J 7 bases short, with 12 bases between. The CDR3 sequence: CASSDRLGNSPLHF. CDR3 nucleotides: TGTGCCAGCAGCGACAGACTGGGAAATTCACCCCTCCACTTT.

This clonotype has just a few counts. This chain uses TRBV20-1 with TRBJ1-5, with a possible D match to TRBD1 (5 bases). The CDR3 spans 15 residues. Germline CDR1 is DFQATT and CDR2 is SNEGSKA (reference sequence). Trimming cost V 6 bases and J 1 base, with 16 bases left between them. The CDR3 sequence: CSASGVLSSNQPQHF. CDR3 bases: TGCAGTGCCTCGGGGGTTCTCTCCAGCAATCAGCCCCAGCATTTT.

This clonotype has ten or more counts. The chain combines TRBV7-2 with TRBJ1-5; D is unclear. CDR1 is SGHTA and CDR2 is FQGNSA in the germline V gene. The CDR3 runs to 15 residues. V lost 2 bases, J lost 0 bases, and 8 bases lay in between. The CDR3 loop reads CASSLKYYSNQPQHF. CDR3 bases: TGTGCCAGCAGCTTAAAGTATTATAGCAATCAGCCCCAGCATTTT.

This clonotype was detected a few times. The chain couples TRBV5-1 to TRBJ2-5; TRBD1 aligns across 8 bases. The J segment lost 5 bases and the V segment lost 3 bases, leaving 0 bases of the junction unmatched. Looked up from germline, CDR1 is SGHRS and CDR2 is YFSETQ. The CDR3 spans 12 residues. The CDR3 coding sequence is TGCGCCAGCAGCTGGACAGGGGAGACCCAGTACTTC. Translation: CASSWTGETQYF.

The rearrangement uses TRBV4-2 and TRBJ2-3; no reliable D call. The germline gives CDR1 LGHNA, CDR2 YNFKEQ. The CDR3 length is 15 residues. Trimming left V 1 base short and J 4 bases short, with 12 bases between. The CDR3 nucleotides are TGTGCCAGCAGCCAAGCTTCCGACGTCGCAGATACGCAGTATTTT. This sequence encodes CASSQASDVADTQYF.